These 25 T cell receptor beta chains share one sample of origin, sequenced in a study of blood T cell repertoires in COVID-19. This table comes from immunoSEQ multiplex PCR, and its TCRdb copy is limited to in-frame clones, with some not included. The sample has tens of thousands of clones, approximately 88% seen once; the top ten hold about 3.7%. Material for sequencing was peripheral blood. Receptors were obtained from a woman aged 65 to 85 with acute or convalescent COVID-19.

This chain links TRBV30 with TRBJ2-7; 10 positions agree with TRBD1. Germline V gene data show CDR1 as GTSNPN and CDR2 as SVGIG (reference sequence). After removal of 4 bases from V and 7 bases from J, the junction contained 7 bases not matched to a gene. This CDR3 is 13 amino acids long. DNA for the CDR3: TGTGCCTGGATGACAGGGGGCTTTATGGAGCAGTACTTC. Its translation is CAWMTGGFMEQYF.

This sequence joins TRBV27 and TRBJ1-6, with D hard to call. From germline, CDR1 is MNHEY and CDR2 SMNVEV (reference sequence). The CDR3 has 13 residues. V was clipped by 3 bases and J by 10 bases, with 10 bases between them. In DNA, the CDR3 is TGTGCCAGCAGTTTTGCGGGGAACTCACCCCTCCACTTT. Translating it yields CASSFAGNSPLHF.

The chain links TRBV6-6 to TRBJ1-4, with no clear D. The CDR3 sequence is 17 residues long. CDR1 is MNHNY, CDR2 SVGAGI, per germline (reference sequence). V shed 5 bases and J shed 5 bases, with 21 bases lying between them. The DNA for the CDR3 is TGTGCCAGCAGTCCTGTAATTGGAGCGCAGAAAAATGAAAAACTGTTTTTT. It is translated as CASSPVIGAQKNEKLFF.

V usage is TRBV4-1 and J usage is TRBJ1-1; TRBD1 aligns across 9 bases. J gave up 0 bases and V 4 bases, and 3 bases lay outside the gene matches. CDR1 and CDR2 from the germline V gene are MGHRA and YSYEKL. The CDR3 consists of 15 residues. The CDR3 DNA reads as TGCGCCAGCAGCCCCCGGACAGGGGTGAACACTGAAGCTTTCTTT. Its protein product is CASSPRTGVNTEAFF.

This clone appeared once. V and J are TRBV6-5 and TRBJ2-5, with 10 bases matching TRBD1. Germline assignment: CDR1 MNHEY and CDR2 SVGAGI. This CDR3 contains 14 residues. Trimming took 5 bases from V and 9 from J; bases not matched to a gene: 9. The CDR3 DNA follows: TGTGCCAGCAGTCATCCGGGACAGGGGAGGGCCCAGTACTTC. It codes for CASSHPGQGRAQYF.

J is TRBJ1-5 and V is TRBV6-1; D is uncertain. CDR1 and CDR2 from the germline V gene are MNHNS and SASEGT. The CDR3 has 13 residues. V was clipped by 3 bases and J by 7 bases, with 10 bases between them. The CDR3 loop is CASSDAGEQPQHF. Here the CDR3 DNA reads TGTGCCAGCAGTGATGCGGGTGAGCAGCCCCAGCATTTT.

Remarks on this clone: Its ends do not fully match the called genes, so a read error is possible. The CDR3 DNA sequence: TGTGCTAGCAGCCCTCTAGCGGGAGCGTACAATGAGCAGTTCTTC. Protein sequence: CASSPLAGAYNEQFF. The chain employs TRBV7-7 and TRBJ2-1; 10 bases are shared with TRBD2. The CDR3 extends over 15 amino acids. The germline CDR1 and CDR2 sequences are SSHAT and FNYEAQ (reference sequence).

The chain has TRBV21-1 and TRBJ2-7; the table's D call TRBD1 went unverified against the DNA. TRBV21-1 counts as a pseudogene. This CDR3 has 20 amino acids. The CDR3 protein is CASSLRTGTGTGETSYEQYV. The CDR3 DNA is TGTGCCAGCAGCCTCCGGACCGGGACAGGGACGGGGGAAACCTCCTACGAGCAGTACGTC.

V and J are TRBV7-2 and TRBJ2-4, with 12 bases fitting TRBD2. CDR1 is SGHTA and CDR2 is FQGNSA in the germline V gene. The junction had 4 bases not matched to a gene; V was cut back by 4 bases and J by 0 bases. The CDR3 covers 17 residues. The CDR3 DNA follows: TGTGCCAGCAGCTCGGGACTAGCGGGCCTAGCCAAAAACATTCAGTACTTC. Residues: CASSSGLAGLAKNIQYF.

The J gene is TRBJ1-5, the V gene TRBV2; a possible D gene is TRBD1 (6 bases). Germline lookup yields CDR1 SNHLY and CDR2 FYNNEI. The CDR3 has 14 amino acids. The V end was cut by 4 bases, the J end by 4 bases, with 11 bases between. CDR3 sequence reads: CASSGTAENQPQHF. The CDR3 nucleotides are TGTGCCAGCAGTGGGACAGCTGAAAATCAGCCCCAGCATTTT.

CDR3 sequence reads: CASSLGSGGYYEQYV. The CDR3 DNA sequence: TGTGCCAGCAGCTTAGGGTCCGGAGGGTACTACGAGCAGTACGTC. The chain combines TRBV11-2 with TRBJ2-7; perhaps TRBD2 as D (6 bases). With 1 base removed from V and 3 bases from J, the gap between germline ends came to 13 bases. The length of the CDR3 is 15 residues. CDR1 and CDR2 (germline): SGHAT, FQNNGV.

The J gene is TRBJ2-7, the V gene TRBV6-1; 11 nucleotides line up with TRBD1. Germline CDR1 is MNHNS and CDR2 is SASEGT. The CDR3 consists of 15 residues. Trimming took 0 bases from V and 3 from J; bases not matched to a gene: 1. The CDR3 spells CASSEAGTGGYEQYV. The DNA for the CDR3 is TGTGCCAGCAGTGAAGCGGGGACAGGGGGCTACGAGCAGTACGTC.

V is TRBV10-1 and J is TRBJ1-2; D is undetermined. The CDR3 contains 11 residues. Germline assignment: CDR1 WNHNN and CDR2 SYGVQD (reference sequence). V lost 3 bases and J lost 5, with 4 bases in between. CDR3 in amino acids: CASSDSYGYTF. DNA of the CDR3: TGCGCCAGCAGTGATTCTTATGGCTACACCTTC.

The rearrangement uses TRBV5-5 and TRBJ2-1; 9 nucleotides agree with TRBD2. The CDR3 runs 16 residues. Per germline, CDR1 SGHKS and CDR2 YYEKEE (reference sequence). V lost 4 bases to trimming and J lost 6 bases; unmatched junction nucleotides: 11. The CDR3 DNA reads as TGTGCCAGCAGCCCCGGGGGGGCGGGGGGGCGCAATGAGCAGTTCTTC. Translated: CASSPGGAGGRNEQFF. The full variable domain, its missing parts supplied by reference TRBV5-5 and TRBJ2-1, is DAGVTQSPTHLIKTRGQQVTLRCSPISGHKSVSWYQQVLGQGPQFIFQYYEKEERGRGNFPDRFSARQFPNYSSELNVNALLLGDSALYLCASSPGGAGGRNEQFFGPGTRLTVL.

The chain carries TRBV6-6 and TRBJ2-2; TRBD2 matches 10 bases. Germline assignment: CDR1 MNHNY and CDR2 SVGAGI (reference sequence). This CDR3 has 16 amino acids. The trim removed 5 bases at V and 1 base at J, leaving 4 bases unmatched. The CDR3 reads CASSRAGGLNTGELFF. The CDR3 DNA reads TGTGCCAGCAGTCGAGCGGGAGGGCTGAACACCGGGGAGCTGTTTTTT.

V is TRBV6-6 and J is TRBJ1-5; D is perhaps TRBD1 (6 bases). Trimming took 3 bases from V and 3 from J, leaving 12 bases between them. Germline V gives CDR1 MNHNY, CDR2 SVGAGI (reference sequence). The CDR3 runs to 15 residues. The CDR3: CASSYTAGVNQPQHF. The CDR3 region has the DNA TGTGCCAGCAGTTATACAGCAGGGGTCAATCAGCCCCAGCATTTT.

There are a few counts of this clone. The chain uses TRBV5-1 and TRBJ1-3; 8 nucleotides agree with TRBD1. V was clipped by 3 bases and J by 0 bases; unmatched bases: 14. The CDR3 spans 19 residues. Germline CDR1 SGHRS, CDR2 YFSETQ. The CDR3 DNA is TGCGCCAGCAGCTCAGGGACAGGTACCTTCTCGAGCTCTGGAAACACCATATATTTT. Translated, it gives CASSSGTGTFSSSGNTIYF.

The chain employs TRBV28 and TRBJ1-5; 10 nucleotides line up with TRBD1. The J segment lost 2 bases and the V segment lost 4 bases, leaving 11 bases of the junction unmatched. This CDR3 spans 18 amino acids. The germline gives CDR1 MDHEN, CDR2 SYDVKM. CDR3: CASSSFGTGVSGNQPQHF. The CDR3 DNA follows: TGTGCCAGCAGTTCCTTTGGGACAGGGGTTAGTGGCAATCAGCCCCAGCATTTT.

V usage is TRBV4-1 and J usage is TRBJ1-5, with 7 bases identical to TRBD1. The CDR3 runs 17 residues. The ends lost 4 bases at V and 0 bases at J; junction bases unmatched: 9. Looked up from germline, CDR1 is MGHRA and CDR2 is YSYEKL. Here the CDR3 reads CASSLEGAGYSNQPQHF. The DNA of the CDR3 is TGCGCCAGCAGCCTCGAGGGGGCCGGTTATAGCAATCAGCCCCAGCATTTT.

The CDR3 is CASSFLGQGAYGYTF. The CDR3 DNA reads as TGTGCCAGCAGCTTCCTGGGACAGGGGGCCTATGGCTACACCTTC. The gene calls are TRBV13 and TRBJ1-2; TRBD1 aligns across 12 bases. This CDR3 contains 15 residues. Germline assignment: CDR1 PRHDT and CDR2 FYEKMQ (reference sequence). V was pared by 3 bases and J by 4 bases, with 3 bases of the junction left unmatched.

This chain links TRBV7-2 with TRBJ2-1; 8 bases line up with TRBD2. Germline V lookup: CDR1 SGHTA, CDR2 FQGNSA. This CDR3 comprises 16 residues. Trimming at V came to 1 base and at J to 4 bases, leaving 6 bases not matched to a gene. CDR3 amino acids: CASSLESPSGYNEQFF. The CDR3 nucleotides read TGTGCCAGCAGCTTAGAATCGCCTAGCGGGTACAATGAGCAGTTCTTC.

The chain combines TRBV5-1 with TRBJ1-1; TRBD1 is a possible D gene (6 bases). The CDR3 covers 15 residues. Germline-derived CDR1 and CDR2 are SGHRS and YFSETQ. The V end was cut by 3 bases, the J end by 3 bases, with 15 bases between. The CDR3 reads CASSSDRTWHTEAFF. DNA for the CDR3: TGCGCCAGCAGCTCTGACAGGACTTGGCACACTGAAGCTTTCTTT.

This clone was counted a single time. This rearrangement joins TRBV5-8 to TRBJ2-5; 7 bases align to TRBD1. CDR3 length: 18 amino acids. The V gene's germline CDR1 is SGHTS and CDR2 YDEGEE. The trim removed 5 bases at V and 1 base at J, leaving 17 bases unmatched. CDR3 DNA sequence: TGTGCCAGCAGTTCTTCTCAGGGACAGCGAAGATTCCAAGAGACCCAGTACTTC. Protein: CASSSSQGQRRFQETQYF.

This chain connects TRBV7-8 to TRBJ1-5; 7 positions match TRBD1. The CDR3 totals 16 residues. Germline trimming cut 5 bases from V and 3 bases from J; bases unmatched to any gene: 10. Per germline, CDR1 SGHVS and CDR2 FQNEAQ. DNA for the CDR3: TGTGCCAGCAGCGTAGGGAGACAGGGTCTCAATCAGCCCCAGCATTTT. This gives the protein CASSVGRQGLNQPQHF.

This chain uses TRBV6-5 with TRBJ2-3; possible D gene TRBD2, 5 bases. V dropped 6 bases and J dropped 2 bases, with 9 bases sitting between them. Germline CDR1 is MNHEY and CDR2 is SVGAGI. This CDR3 is built from 13 residues. The DNA of the CDR3 is TGTGCCAGCAGAGTAGACTACACAGATACGCAGTATTTT. This encodes CASRVDYTDTQYF.